This T cell receptor beta chain originates from a study of PD-1 blockade in classical Hodgkin lymphoma. Study-wide findings and caveats: Compared with baseline, CD4+ but not CD8+ TCR diversity had risen significantly by C4D1.

This clone turned up a few times. No antigen is known for it. All trial patients relapsed after autologous stem cell transplantation. TCRdb's table, derived via immunoSEQ multiplex PCR, lists solely in-frame clones and lacks some. The sample records about 5,000 clones, roughly 61% being singletons. The source material was peripheral blood mononuclear cells (PBMCs), sampled at baseline. The source is a human donor with classical Hodgkin lymphoma.

This CDR3 reads CASSLAAGLDTQYF. Here the CDR3 DNA reads TGCGCCAGCAGCTTGGCCGCGGGGTTAGATACGCAGTATTTT. This chain joins TRBV5-1 and TRBJ2-3, with D possibly TRBD2 on 6 matching bases. Trimming left V 0 bases short and J 5 bases short, with 10 bases between. The CDR3 extends over 14 amino acids. Germline CDR1 and CDR2: SGHRS and YFSETQ. Full variable domain (rest looked up from reference TRBV5-1 and TRBJ2-3): KAGVTQTPRYLIKTRGQQVTLSCSPISGHRSVSWYQQTPGQGLQFLFEYFSETQRNKGNFPGRFSGRQFSNSRSEMNVSTLELGDSALYLCASSLAAGLDTQYFGPGTRLTVL.